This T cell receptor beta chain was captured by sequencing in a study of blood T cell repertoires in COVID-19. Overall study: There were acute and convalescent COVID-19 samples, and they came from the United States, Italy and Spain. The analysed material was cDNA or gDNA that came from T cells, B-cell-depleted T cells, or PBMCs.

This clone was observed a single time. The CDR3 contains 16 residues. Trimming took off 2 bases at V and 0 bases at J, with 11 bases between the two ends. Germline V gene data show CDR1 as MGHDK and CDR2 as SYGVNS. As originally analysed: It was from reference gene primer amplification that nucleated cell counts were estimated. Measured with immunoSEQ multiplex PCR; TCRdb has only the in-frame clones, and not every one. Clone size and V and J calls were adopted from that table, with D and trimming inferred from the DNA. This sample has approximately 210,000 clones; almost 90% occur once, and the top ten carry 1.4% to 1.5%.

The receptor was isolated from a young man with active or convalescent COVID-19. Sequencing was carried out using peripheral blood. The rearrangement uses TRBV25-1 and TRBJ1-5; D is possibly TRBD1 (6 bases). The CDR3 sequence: CASSEEGGPSNQPQHF. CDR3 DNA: TGTGCCAGCAGTGAAGAGGGGGGGCCTAGCAATCAGCCCCAGCATTTT.